Listed here are 4 T cell receptor beta chains from one sample, sequenced in a study of blood T cells in healthy people across ages. Together with a sample-barcoded 5' primer, a J-beta primer mix was included in a second PCR lasting roughly 6 to 12 cycles. TCRdb re-analysed the 5' RACE reads in MiXCR, keeping a single row per CDR3 protein. Here the sample spans about 800,000 distinct CDR3 sequences, about 47% being singletons. The sequencing input was blood. The receptor source for this set is a man older than 75 in good health.

The chain is built from TRBV2 and TRBJ1-1; D may be TRBD1 (5 bases). Germline values: CDR1 SNHLY, CDR2 FYNNEI. This CDR3 spans 13 amino acids. V shed 8 bases and J shed 0 bases, with 10 bases lying between them. CDR3 in amino acids: CASFTTVNTEAFF. CDR3 DNA: TGTGCCAGCTTCACGACAGTGAACACTGAAGCTTTCTTT.

The chain recombines TRBV30 with TRBJ1-2; D uncertain. CDR1 and CDR2 (germline): GTSNPN, SVGIG (reference sequence). Trimming removed 4 bases at V and 3 bases at J, with 9 bases between. This CDR3 contains 12 residues. CDR3 bases: TGTGCCTGGAACGGACGCGACTATGGCTACACCTTC. Protein: CAWNGRDYGYTF.

This chain connects TRBV3-1 to TRBJ1-1; D is perhaps TRBD1 (5 bases). The CDR3 is made up of 19 amino acids. Germline lookup yields CDR1 LGHDT and CDR2 YNNKEL (reference sequence). With 4 bases removed from V and 0 bases from J, the gap between germline ends came to 24 bases. This chain's CDR3 is CASSPLTGTQGLMNTEAFF. CDR3 coding DNA: TGTGCCAGCAGCCCACTAACCGGGACGCAAGGCCTCATGAACACTGAAGCTTTCTTT.

The rearrangement uses TRBV5-8 and TRBJ2-5, with 11 bases that match TRBD1. V was pared by 7 bases and J by 2 bases, with 10 bases of the junction left unmatched. Germline CDR1 and CDR2: SGHTS and YDEGEE. The CDR3 runs 16 residues. CDR3: CASGDRGSDWQETQYF. The CDR3, as DNA: TGTGCCAGCGGGGACAGGGGGTCTGATTGGCAAGAGACCCAGTACTTC.